The 4 T cell receptor beta chains in this list originate from one sample, sequenced in a study of T cell responses to AZD1222 COVID-19 vaccine. The protocol was immunoSEQ multiplex PCR, while the TCRdb copy is restricted to in-frame clones and leaves out a portion. The repertoire holds 120,000 to 150,000 clones, with approximately 89% as singletons. Sequenced here: peripheral blood, sampled on day 0 of MenACWY control vaccination. These receptors were collected from an adult in good health.

This chain joins TRBV10-2 and TRBJ2-7; D unresolved. CDR1 WSHSY and CDR2 SAAADI come from the germline V gene. CDR3 length equals 11 residues. Trimming shortened V by 7 bases and J by 3 bases, and 7 bases separated the two germline ends. CDR3: CASTDDYEQYF. The CDR3 nucleotides are TGCGCCAGCACCGACGACTACGAGCAGTACTTC.

The CDR3 reads CASSAWTSGREETQYF. The CDR3 coding sequence is TGTGCCAGCAGCGCCTGGACTAGCGGGAGGGAAGAGACCCAGTACTTC. V gene TRBV11-3 combines with J gene TRBJ2-5, with 15 nucleotides matching TRBD2. CDR1 is SGHNT and CDR2 is YENEEA in the germline V gene. This CDR3 has 16 residues. After removal of 5 bases from V and 3 bases from J, the junction contained 4 bases not matched to a gene. Combining the CDR3 with reference TRBV11-3 and TRBJ2-5 gives the whole variable domain EAGVVQSPRYKIIEKKQPVAFWCNPISGHNTLYWYLQNLGQGPELLIRYENEEAVDDSQLPKDRFSAERLKGVDSTLKIQPAELGDSAVYLCASSAWTSGREETQYFGPGTRLLVL.

Concerning this clone itself: Its ends do not fully match the called genes, so a read error is possible. This rearrangement joins TRBV7-2 to TRBJ2-7; the match to TRBD2 covers 7 bases. This CDR3 has 16 residues. Looked up from germline, CDR1 is SGHTA and CDR2 is FQGNSA. CDR3 residues: CASSLALGAGDYGQYF. In DNA form, the CDR3 reads TGTGCCAGCAGCTTAGCGCTGGGTGCCGGGGACTACGGGCAGTACTTC.

The chain couples TRBV7-2 to TRBJ1-3; maybe TRBD1 (6 bases). Trimming removed 5 bases at V and 2 bases at J, with 10 bases between. Looked up from germline, CDR1 is SGHTA and CDR2 is FQGNSA. The CDR3 is 14 amino acids. CDR3 sequence reads: CASSQGGTGNTIYF. CDR3 DNA sequence: TGTGCCAGCAGCCAAGGGGGAACTGGAAACACCATATATTTT.